This T cell receptor (beta chain) appears in the sequencing data of a study of vaccination and CD4 T cells after COVID-19. Study summary: Convalescent study patients returned SARS-CoV-2 positive nasal swab PCR results, with several mild cases and one severe. The post-COVID sampling time was a median roughly 99 days after diagnosis, ranging from 35 to 161. Overall study results and limits: In convalescent patients, a median approximately 86% of reactive clones appeared only post-vaccination.

TCRdb reprocessed the PCR reads with MiXCR, giving one entry per CDR3 protein. The data show approximately 40,000 distinct CDR3 sequences, under 45% seen once. On this clonotype: Antigen unknown.

The sample's time point: late sampling 161 to 241 days after vaccination in three convalescent patients. This sequence was found in a human donor who had recovered from COVID-19. The sequenced sample was CD4+ T cells from blood, obtained about 7 months after SARS-CoV-2 vaccination.

The CDR3 DNA sequence: TGTGCCACCAGTGAACTTACCGGGCCGTTACCCTACGAGCAGTACTTC. It translates to CATSELTGPLPYEQYF. The chain recombines TRBV24-1 with TRBJ2-7; D is uncertain. With 4 bases removed from V and 2 bases from J, the gap between germline ends came to 17 bases. The CDR3 is 16 amino acids. Germline V lookup: CDR1 KGHDR, CDR2 SFDVKD.